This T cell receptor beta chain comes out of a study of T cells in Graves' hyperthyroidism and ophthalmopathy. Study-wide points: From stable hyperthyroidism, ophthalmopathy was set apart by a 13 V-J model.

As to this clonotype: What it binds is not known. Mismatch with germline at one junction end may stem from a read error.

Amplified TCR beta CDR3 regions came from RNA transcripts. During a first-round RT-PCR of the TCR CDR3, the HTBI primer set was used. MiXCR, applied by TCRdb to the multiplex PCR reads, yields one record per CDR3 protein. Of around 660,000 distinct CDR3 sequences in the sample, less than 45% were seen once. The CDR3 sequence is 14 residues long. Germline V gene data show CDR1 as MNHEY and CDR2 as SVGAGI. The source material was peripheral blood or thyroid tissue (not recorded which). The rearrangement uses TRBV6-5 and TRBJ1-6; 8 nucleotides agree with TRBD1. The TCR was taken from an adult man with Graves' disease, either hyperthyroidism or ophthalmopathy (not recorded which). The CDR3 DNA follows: TGTGCCATCAGTGGGGGACAGGTTCCTTCACCCCTCCACTTT. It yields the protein CAISGGQVPSPLHF.